The 31 T cell receptor beta chains presented below share a single source sample, sequenced in a study of blood T cells in healthy people across ages (dated by TCRdb to the mid-2010s). The library was prepared using 5' RACE. Sequencing used an Illumina HiSeq 2500. A second PCR of about 6 to 11 cycles was run with a J-beta primer mix and a sample-barcoded 5' primer. In TCRdb, the public reads were trimmed at Q25 with fastp and aligned with MiXCR, with productive beta chains retained. Records with the same CDR3 protein are collapsed into one entry carrying the most frequent genes and DNA. The table for this sample lists over 1.5 million distinct CDR3 sequences; 49% of them were counted only once. Over 2% of the sample lies in the top ten. The sequencing sample was made of blood. Source of these receptors: a woman between 40 and 50 years old in good health.

This clonotype turned up a few times. This sequence joins TRBV28 and TRBJ2-7, with no clear D. This CDR3 region has 14 residues. CDR1 is MDHEN and CDR2 is SYDVKM in the germline V gene. V lost 1 base and J 2 bases, leaving 9 bases between the germline ends. In DNA, the CDR3 is TGTGCCAGCAGTTTATCCGGTATAACCTACGAGCAGTACTTC. This encodes CASSLSGITYEQYF.

This sequence joins TRBV4-2 and TRBJ2-1; TRBD2 might be the D (5 bases). The ends were cut back, 0 bases at V and 5 bases at J, with 14 bases in the middle. Germline V lookup: CDR1 LGHNA, CDR2 YNFKEQ. This CDR3 has 16 amino acids. Here the CDR3 DNA reads TGTGCCAGCAGCCAAGAGACCCGACTAACACACAATGAGCAGTTCTTC. Translating it yields CASSQETRLTHNEQFF.

J is TRBJ2-3 and V is TRBV28, with 9 bases fitting TRBD2. V lost 10 bases and J lost 11; bases outside the gene matches: 7. The CDR3 loop spans 11 amino acids. Germline V gene sequence: CDR1 MDHEN, CDR2 SYDVKM. The chain's CDR3 is CATIAGVGQYF. Here the CDR3 DNA reads TGTGCCACTATAGCGGGGGTGGGGCAGTATTTT.

As to this clonotype: The junction differs from germline at one of its ends, possibly a read error. The chain joins TRBV5-6 to TRBJ2-3; D is possibly TRBD1 (6 bases). The germline CDR1 and CDR2 sequences are SGHDT and YYEEEE. This CDR3 region has 14 residues. For the CDR3, the DNA is TGTGCCAGCAGGCCACAGGGTAGCACAGCTACGCAGTATTTT. This encodes CASRPQGSTATQYF.

CDR3 residues: CASSARTSFRSDTQYF. In DNA, the CDR3 is TGTGCCAGCAGCGCCCGGACTAGCTTCCGCTCAGATACGCAGTATTTT. The chain combines TRBV7-2 with TRBJ2-3; TRBD2 aligns across 8 bases. The CDR3 contains 16 residues. Germline values: CDR1 SGHTA, CDR2 FQGNSA. The ends lost 5 bases at V and 4 bases at J; junction bases unmatched: 11.

J is TRBJ2-5 and V is TRBV18; the match to TRBD2 covers 9 bases. The CDR3 loop spans 16 amino acids. Germline V gene lookup returns CDR1 KGHSH and CDR2 LQKENI. The ends lost 6 bases at V and 11 bases at J; junction bases unmatched: 19. In DNA form, the CDR3 reads TGTGCCAGCTCTTCGACCGCGGGGGGGCCGCACAATGAGCAGTACTTC. Its protein product is CASSSTAGGPHNEQYF.

Comment on this clonotype: A single base separates this from a much larger clone, so it may be a read error. This chain connects TRBV11-2 to TRBJ2-4; a weak D match, TRBD2 (7 bases). The J call is in doubt because the DNA end fits TRBJ2-5 better. Germline assignment: CDR1 SGHAT and CDR2 FQNNGV. This CDR3 region has 16 residues. Written as DNA, the CDR3 is TGTGCCAGCAGCTTAACTCGGGGGGCACTGTTTGAGACCCAGTACTTC. Its protein product is CASSLTRGALFETQYF.

The V gene is TRBV6-5, the J gene TRBJ1-2, with a possible D match to TRBD1 (5 bases). Germline V gene data show CDR1 as MNHEY and CDR2 as SVGAGI. The ends were cut back, 6 bases at V and 9 bases at J, with 17 bases in the middle. There are 13 residues in the CDR3. DNA of the CDR3: TGTGCCAGCAGCCCATACGGGACTCCTCGCTACACCTTC. It encodes CASSPYGTPRYTF.

A remark on this clonotype: The junction differs from germline at one of its ends, possibly a read error. V and J are TRBV3-1 and TRBJ2-7; D is tentatively TRBD1 or TRBD2 (6 bases each). CDR1 and CDR2 from the germline V gene are LGHDT and YNNKEL (reference sequence). This CDR3 has 16 residues. The CDR3 DNA sequence: TGTGCCAGCAGCCAAGATCAAGGGGGAGGACATTACGAGCAGCACTTC. This codes for CASSQDQGGGHYEQHF.

This chain connects TRBV20-1 to TRBJ2-7; D is possibly TRBD2 (6 bases). The CDR3 totals 14 residues. The V and J ends lost 6 bases and 5 bases respectively, with 20 bases between them. Per the germline V gene, CDR1 is DFQATT and CDR2 is SNEGSKA (reference sequence). Here the CDR3 reads CSAQDSRGTDEQYF. The CDR3 DNA reads TGCAGTGCCCAGGATTCGCGGGGTACTGACGAGCAGTACTTC.

This chain links TRBV12-3 or TRBV12-4 with TRBJ2-7; the D call may be TRBD1 or TRBD2 (5 bases each). The length of the CDR3 is 15 residues. The V gene lost 6 bases and the J gene lost 3 bases, with 18 bases spanning the gap. The CDR3 loop reads CASSPSNEGNYEQYF. CDR3 bases: TGTGCCAGCAGCCCCTCTAACGAGGGGAACTACGAGCAGTACTTC.

The gene calls are TRBV5-1 and TRBJ2-7, with a tentative D call TRBD1 (5 bases). Germline CDR1 and CDR2: SGHRS and YFSETQ. Trimming shortened V by 3 bases and J by 0 bases, and 13 bases separated the two germline ends. This CDR3 is 15 amino acids long. The CDR3 here is CASSWVGASSYEQYF. CDR3 in DNA: TGCGCCAGCAGCTGGGTAGGGGCGAGCTCCTACGAGCAGTACTTC.

On this clonotype itself: A read error is possible here, since a much larger clone lies one base away. The rearrangement links TRBV6-6 to TRBJ2-1; perhaps D is TRBD1 or TRBD2 (5 bases each). Germline V gene sequence: CDR1 MNHNY, CDR2 SVGAGI (reference sequence). The CDR3 covers 16 residues. V lost 4 bases, J lost 13 bases, and 26 bases lay in between. CDR3 loop: CASSSPGQGDGETQFF. The CDR3 DNA reads TGTGCCAGCAGTTCCCCGGGCCAAGGGGACGGAGAGACCCAGTTCTTC.

This clonotype came up a few times. This chain's CDR3 is CASSWETGGLPWQFF. In DNA form, the CDR3 reads TGTGCCAGCAGCTGGGAGACAGGGGGCCTACCTTGGCAGTTCTTC. This rearrangement joins TRBV13 to TRBJ2-1; 10 bases are a match to TRBD1. Germline CDR1 and CDR2: PRHDT and FYEKMQ (reference sequence). V shed 4 bases and J 12 bases; nucleotides not matched to a gene: 12. The CDR3 is 15 amino acids.

The rearrangement joins TRBV5-1 to TRBJ2-3; 8 positions match TRBD2. The junction had 11 bases not matched to a gene; V was cut back by 2 bases and J by 6 bases. Germline V gives CDR1 SGHRS, CDR2 YFSETQ. The CDR3 loop spans 16 amino acids. The CDR3 DNA reads TGCGCCAGCAGCTTCCAGCGGGGGAGCTTCGTGGATACGCAGTATTTT. Translated, it gives CASSFQRGSFVDTQYF.

The rearrangement uses TRBV5-1 and TRBJ2-1; D remains ambiguous. V was clipped by 3 bases and J by 4 bases, with 11 bases between them. The CDR3 has 14 residues. Germline lookup yields CDR1 SGHRS and CDR2 YFSETQ. The CDR3 bases are TGCGCCAGCAGCTCGGCCTATGGGTACAATGAGCAGTTCTTC. Translating it yields CASSSAYGYNEQFF.

This clonotype has a handful of counts. The chain links TRBV24-1 to TRBJ2-7, with D possibly being TRBD1 (6 bases). V was pared by 4 bases and J by 2 bases, with 14 bases between. Germline V lookup: CDR1 KGHDR, CDR2 SFDVKD. CDR3 length equals 15 residues. The CDR3 loop is CATSDPRDKTYEQYF. CDR3 coding DNA: TGTGCCACCAGTGACCCCCGGGACAAGACCTACGAGCAGTACTTC.

The chain couples TRBV4-3 to TRBJ1-2; a weak D match, TRBD1 (5 bases). Germline V CDR1 and CDR2: LGHNA, YSLEER. The length of the CDR3 is 14 residues. Trimming removed 6 bases from V and 6 bases from J, with 17 bases in between. The CDR3: CASSLASGNHGYTF. The CDR3 coding sequence is TGCGCCAGCAGTCTTGCTTCAGGGAACCATGGCTACACCTTC.

This clonotype came up a few times. The gene calls are TRBV18 and TRBJ2-5; D is uncertain. The CDR3 sequence is 15 residues long. Germline V lookup: CDR1 KGHSH, CDR2 LQKENI. V was cut by 4 bases and J by 2 bases, with 14 bases left in between. Here the CDR3 reads CASSLIKGGQETQYF. In DNA form, the CDR3 reads TGTGCCAGCTCACTCATAAAGGGCGGACAAGAGACCCAGTACTTC. Full variable domain (rest looked up from reference TRBV18 and TRBJ2-5): NAGVMQNPRHLVRRRGQEARLRCSPMKGHSHVYWYRQLPEEGLKFMVYLQKENIIDESGMPKERFSAEFPKEGPSILRIQQVVRGDSAAYFCASSLIKGGQETQYFGPGTRLLVL.

This sequence joins TRBV7-8 and TRBJ2-1; 14 bases map to TRBD2. The V gene end was trimmed by 5 bases and the J gene end by 9 bases; junction bases not matched to a gene: 6. Germline values: CDR1 SGHVS, CDR2 FQNEAQ. The CDR3 sequence is 15 residues long. The CDR3 DNA reads TGTGCCAGCAGCGGACTAGCGGGGGGTCTCGGTGAGCAGTTCTTC. It is translated as CASSGLAGGLGEQFF.

The V gene is TRBV11-2, the J gene TRBJ2-1; 8 bases agree with TRBD2. V gave up 5 bases and J gave up 10 bases; unmatched junction bases: 13. The CDR3 loop spans 15 amino acids. Per the germline V gene, CDR1 is SGHAT and CDR2 is FQNNGV. As DNA, the CDR3 is TGTGCCAGCAGCATGGGGACTAGAAGTTCGCACGAGCAGTTCTTC. Its protein product is CASSMGTRSSHEQFF.

CDR3 residues: CSARDWDRGIYNEQFF. The DNA for the CDR3 is TGCAGTGCTAGAGATTGGGACAGGGGGATTTACAATGAGCAGTTCTTC. The gene calls are TRBV20-1 and TRBJ2-1, with 11 bases aligning to TRBD1. This CDR3 is 16 amino acids long. The ends lost 0 bases at V and 4 bases at J; junction bases unmatched: 5. CDR1 and CDR2 from the germline V gene are DFQATT and SNEGSKA (reference sequence).

This clonotype showed up just a few times. V is TRBV7-2 and J is TRBJ2-5; TRBD2 matches 8 bases. Trimming removed 1 base from V and 5 bases from J; junction bases left unmatched: 6. The germline CDR1 and CDR2 sequences are SGHTA and FQGNSA. The CDR3 contains 15 residues. CDR3 loop: CASSLGRGTRETQYF. The CDR3, as DNA: TGTGCCAGCAGCTTAGGGCGCGGGACTAGGGAGACCCAGTACTTC.

This chain joins TRBV7-8 and TRBJ2-3, with TRBD1 matching 7 bases. CDR1 is SGHVS and CDR2 is FQNEAQ in the germline V gene. Germline trimming cut 5 bases from V and 7 bases from J; bases unmatched to any gene: 6. CDR3 size: 13 residues. CDR3 region: CASSALQGNTQYF. CDR3 nucleotide sequence: TGTGCCAGCAGCGCACTACAGGGGAATACGCAGTATTTT.

This clonotype was found a few times. The rearrangement joins TRBV7-2 to TRBJ2-7; D assignment may be TRBD1 or TRBD2 (6 bases each). From germline, CDR1 is SGHTA and CDR2 FQGNSA. V was pared by 1 base and J by 6 bases, with 13 bases between. The CDR3 has 14 amino acids. The CDR3 here is CASSLGAGEAEQYF. In DNA, the CDR3 is TGTGCCAGCAGCTTAGGGGCAGGGGAGGCCGAGCAGTACTTC. Full variable domain (rest looked up from reference TRBV7-2 and TRBJ2-7): GAGVSQSPSNKVTEKGKDVELRCDPISGHTALYWYRQSLGQGLEFLIYFQGNSAPDKSGLPSDRFSAERTGGSVSTLTIQRTQQEDSAVYLCASSLGAGEAEQYFGPGTRLTVT.

J is TRBJ2-1 and V is TRBV7-2; possible D gene TRBD1, 6 bases. CDR3 length: 14 amino acids. Germline assignment: CDR1 SGHTA and CDR2 FQGNSA. Between the trimmed V and J ends, which lost 0 bases and 6 bases, there was a span of 9 bases. The CDR3 nucleotides read TGTGCCAGCAGCTTAGCCGGGACAATCAATGAGCAGTTCTTC. The encoded protein is CASSLAGTINEQFF.

This clonotype was detected once. The V call is TRBV12-3 or TRBV12-4, the J call TRBJ2-1; 7 bases are shared with TRBD1. The CDR3 spans 17 residues. Trimming removed 6 bases from V and 5 bases from J; junction bases left unmatched: 16. The chain's CDR3 is CASSPYTGAHRNNEQFF. Here the CDR3 DNA reads TGTGCCAGCAGCCCTTATACAGGGGCCCACCGTAACAATGAGCAGTTCTTC.

This chain uses TRBV3-1 with TRBJ2-5, with TRBD1 matching over 7 bases. The J call could be wrong; TRBJ2-7 is a better fit for the DNA end. Looked up from germline, CDR1 is LGHDT and CDR2 is YNNKEL (reference sequence). This CDR3 has 16 residues. The CDR3 DNA sequence: TGTGCCAGCAGCCAAGGGGTCAGGGGGACACTCTACGAGCAGTACTTC. Its translation is CASSQGVRGTLYEQYF.

The V gene is TRBV12-3 or TRBV12-4, the J gene TRBJ2-3; unclear D gene. This CDR3 is built from 14 residues. V was pared by 5 bases and J by 4 bases, with 13 bases between. The CDR3 here is CASSQPLTPDTQYF. CDR3 in DNA: TGTGCCAGCAGTCAGCCTCTGACTCCAGATACGCAGTATTTT.

This clonotype was seen a single time. This chain connects TRBV11-2 to TRBJ2-1; the match to TRBD2 covers 9 bases. CDR1 and CDR2 from the germline V gene are SGHAT and FQNNGV. Unmatched junction bases numbered 7, after V lost 6 bases and J lost 4 bases. The CDR3 is 15 residues long. CDR3 in amino acids: CASRWTAGGYNEQFF. The CDR3, as DNA: TGTGCCAGCAGGTGGACGGCGGGAGGGTACAATGAGCAGTTCTTC. The variable domain in full, with the rest retrieved from reference TRBV11-2 and TRBJ2-1, is EAGVAQSPRYKIIEKRQSVAFWCNPISGHATLYWYQQILGQGPKLLIQFQNNGVVDDSQLPKDRFSAERLKGVDSTLKIQPAKLEDSAVYLCASRWTAGGYNEQFFGPGTRLTVL.

The V and J genes are TRBV10-3 and TRBJ2-4; 12 bases line up with TRBD1. This CDR3 is built from 13 residues. V shed 10 bases and J 13 bases; nucleotides not matched to a gene: 11. The germline V gene encodes CDR1 ENHRY and CDR2 SYGVKD. The CDR3 DNA sequence: TGTGCCACCACGGGGGGACAGGGGGCAGAGCAGTACTTC. It encodes CATTGGQGAEQYF.